This T cell receptor (beta chain) derives from a study of blood T cell repertoires in COVID-19. Study details: Sites in the United States, Italy and Spain provided acute and convalescent COVID-19 samples.

Produced via immunoSEQ multiplex PCR; TCRdb's table is partial and in-frame only. The sample consists of 90,000 to 120,000 clones, more than 80% of them appearing once. CDR3 size: 15 residues. Germline V lookup: CDR1 MNHNY, CDR2 SVGAGI (reference sequence). The V end was cut by 6 bases, the J end by 1 base, with 14 bases between. Only a few counts were recorded for this clone. The material sequenced was peripheral blood. The J gene is TRBJ2-3, the V gene TRBV6-6, with D perhaps matching TRBD2 (6 bases). This sequence was found in a man aged 35 to 55 with active or convalescent COVID-19. The CDR3 DNA reads as TGTGCCAGCAGGGGGGATTTAGCGGGCACAGATACGCAGTATTTT. The encoded protein is CASRGDLAGTDTQYF.